A single sample gave rise to the 20 T cell receptor beta chains below, sequenced in a study of shared clonotypes between healthy human individuals. Generated by immunoSEQ multiplex PCR, the TCRdb table keeps only in-frame clones and is missing some. The top ten clones hold roughly an eighth of a sample with 470,000 or so clones, 81% of them seen once. Specimen: PBMCs. Every receptor here comes from a middle-aged woman in good health. Some clones in this sample may be carry-over from other donors' samples.

This chain uses TRBV7-2 with TRBJ2-5, with TRBD2 as a possible D gene (6 bases). Germline V lookup: CDR1 SGHTA, CDR2 FQGNSA. The CDR3 spans 15 residues. V was trimmed by 0 bases and J by 5 bases, leaving 13 bases between them. CDR3 in DNA: TGTGCCAGCAGCTTAGCGCGTAGGGCGGGGGAGACCCAGTACTTC. It yields the protein CASSLARRAGETQYF.

The chain joins TRBV18 to TRBJ2-3; 10 positions agree with TRBD1. The CDR3 covers 17 residues. After removal of 4 bases from V and 2 bases from J, the junction contained 9 bases not matched to a gene. Germline values: CDR1 KGHSH, CDR2 LQKENI. The DNA of the CDR3 is TGTGCCAGCTCACTTGGCTCGACAGGGGGCCTCACAGATACGCAGTATTTT. Translating it yields CASSLGSTGGLTDTQYF.

The CDR3 coding sequence is TGTGCCAGCAGTCGGACGCAGGGAGGCGAGCAGTACTTC. This gives the protein CASSRTQGGEQYF. The chain joins TRBV7-6 to TRBJ2-7; D is perhaps TRBD2 (6 bases). The CDR3 has 13 residues. V was trimmed by 6 bases and J by 6 bases, leaving 15 bases between them. Germline V gene data show CDR1 as SGHVS and CDR2 as FNYEAQ.

This clone was counted a single time. This sequence joins TRBV18 and TRBJ2-7; TRBD1 is a possible D gene (6 bases). Trimming pared 4 bases from V and 2 bases from J, leaving 9 bases between. Germline V gene data show CDR1 as KGHSH and CDR2 as LQKENI. The CDR3 has 13 residues. The CDR3 sequence: CASSLRTAYEQYF. The CDR3 DNA reads TGTGCCAGCTCACTCAGGACAGCCTACGAGCAGTACTTC.

V is TRBV5-1 and J is TRBJ2-2; D not resolved. V was trimmed by 5 bases and J by 3 bases, leaving 8 bases between them. The CDR3 spans 13 residues. CDR1 and CDR2 (germline): SGHRS, YFSETQ. The CDR3 coding sequence is TGCGCCAGCAGGATGTCCCACACCGGGGAGCTGTTTTTT. This gives the protein CASRMSHTGELFF.

A remark on this clone: This sequence is one base from a far larger clone and is likely a read error. Other nucleotide sequences from this sample produce the same CDR3. The chain recombines TRBV5-4 with TRBJ1-5; D is undetermined. Germline V gene sequence: CDR1 SGHNT, CDR2 YYREEE (reference sequence). This CDR3 is built from 19 residues. DNA for the CDR3: TGCGCCAGCAGCTGCGGGCGGATCGGGCCCCTTTATAGCAATCAGCCCCAGCATTTT. Translating it yields CASSCGRIGPLYSNQPQHF.

The table lists this clone with a count of one. A far larger clone is one base from this, pointing to a likely read error. Here the CDR3 omits its conserved ending phenylalanine or tryptophan, so a read error is the likely source. Other DNA sequences from this sample encode an identical CDR3 as well. This rearrangement joins TRBV30 to TRBJ2-7; D call uncertain. Germline V gives CDR1 GTSNPN, CDR2 SVGIG (reference sequence). This CDR3 region has 11 residues. Trimming removed 0 bases at V and 7 bases at J, with 7 bases between. CDR3 sequence reads: CAWSVQAEQYL. In nucleotides, the CDR3 is TGTGCCTGGAGTGTACAAGCGGAGCAGTACTTA.

This clone was observed a few times. The chain uses TRBV13 and TRBJ2-1; the D gene is possibly TRBD2 (6 bases). The CDR3 spans 16 residues. Germline V gene lookup returns CDR1 PRHDT and CDR2 FYEKMQ (reference sequence). The ends were cut back, 4 bases at V and 5 bases at J, with 18 bases in the middle. The DNA of the CDR3 is TGTGCCAGCAGCTCCCTTTTTCGGGAGAGGCACAATGAGCAGTTCTTC. Amino acid sequence: CASSSLFRERHNEQFF.

This clone was seen ten or more times. The chain combines TRBV5-1 with TRBJ1-2; the match to TRBD1 covers 8 bases. Per germline, CDR1 SGHRS and CDR2 YFSETQ. The CDR3 runs to 16 residues. J gave up 2 bases and V 5 bases, and 11 bases lay outside the gene matches. The DNA of the CDR3 is TGCGCCAGCAGTGTTGGAGGGACAGGAAGAAACTATGGCTACACCTTC. Amino acid sequence: CASSVGGTGRNYGYTF.

The rearrangement uses TRBV18 and TRBJ1-1; 7 bases are shared with TRBD1. J was trimmed by 0 bases and V by 3 bases; bases with no gene match: 7. Germline V lookup: CDR1 KGHSH, CDR2 LQKENI. The CDR3 loop spans 16 amino acids. The CDR3 here is CASSPMQGDMNTEAFF. DNA of the CDR3: TGTGCCAGCTCACCGATGCAGGGGGACATGAACACTGAAGCTTTCTTT.

V is TRBV5-5 and J is TRBJ2-2; no definite D call. Germline V gene data show CDR1 as SGHKS and CDR2 as YYEKEE (reference sequence). Deletions cut 1 base from V and 0 bases from J, with 10 bases between. The CDR3 is 16 residues long. CDR3 nucleotides: TGTGCCAGCAGCTTGCGGCGGATAGCGAACACCGGGGAGCTGTTTTTT. Translation: CASSLRRIANTGELFF.

The chain combines TRBV6-1 with TRBJ1-2; a possible D gene is TRBD1 (6 bases). In germline, CDR1 is MNHNS, CDR2 SASEGT. The CDR3 spans 16 residues. Trimming removed 4 bases from V and 0 bases from J, with 15 bases in between. CDR3 in amino acids: CASSALPGTTNYGYTF. The CDR3 DNA reads as TGTGCCAGCAGTGCTTTACCCGGGACAACTAACTATGGCTACACCTTC.

The rearrangement links TRBV19 to TRBJ1-5, with 9 nucleotides matching TRBD1. After removal of 9 bases from V and 1 base from J, the junction contained 10 bases not matched to a gene. CDR3 length equals 16 residues. CDR1 and CDR2 from the germline V gene are LNHDA and SQIVND (reference sequence). CDR3 loop: CASTGTGIPSNQPQHF. DNA of the CDR3: TGTGCCAGCACCGGGACAGGGATTCCCAGCAATCAGCCCCAGCATTTT.

Regarding this clone: Distinct nucleotide sequences in the sample also encode this CDR3. The chain has TRBV7-2 and TRBJ2-5, with 7 bases aligning to TRBD1. V lost 1 base and J lost 4; bases outside the gene matches: 3. The CDR3 contains 14 residues. In germline, CDR1 is SGHTA, CDR2 FQGNSA. The DNA of the CDR3 is TGTGCCAGCAGCTTAGACAGGGGACGAGAGACCCAGTACTTC. It codes for CASSLDRGRETQYF.

There are many counts of this clone. This same CDR3 is encoded by further DNA sequences in the sample. The chain has TRBV28 and TRBJ1-1, with D maybe TRBD1 (6 bases). Germline CDR1 and CDR2: MDHEN and SYDVKM. The V and J ends lost 11 bases and 0 bases respectively, with 10 bases between them. CDR3 length equals 12 residues. The CDR3 coding sequence is TGTGCCGTGGGACAACTGAACACTGAAGCTTTCTTT. It is translated as CAVGQLNTEAFF.

The chain links TRBV7-8 to TRBJ2-7; possible D gene TRBD1, 6 bases. V was trimmed by 0 bases and J by 0 bases, leaving 6 bases between them. There are 14 residues in the CDR3. The V gene's germline CDR1 is SGHVS and CDR2 FQNEAQ. DNA for the CDR3: TGTGCCAGCAGCTTAGCGGACAGCTCCTACGAGCAGTACTTC. Its translation is CASSLADSSYEQYF.

V gene TRBV18 combines with J gene TRBJ1-1; no clear D. Germline V gene lookup returns CDR1 KGHSH and CDR2 LQKENI. The CDR3 sequence is 13 residues long. The germline V and J ends were trimmed by 5 bases and 2 bases, with 9 bases remaining between them. CDR3 region: CASSTSYNTEAFF. CDR3 sequence (DNA): TGTGCCAGCTCAACCAGTTATAACACTGAAGCTTTCTTT.

This rearrangement joins TRBV28 to TRBJ1-3, with 8 bases that match TRBD1. The CDR3 has 15 residues. V was clipped by 3 bases and J by 0 bases; unmatched bases: 1. The germline V gene has CDR1 MDHEN and CDR2 SYDVKM. The CDR3 DNA sequence: TGTGCCAGCAGTTTGACAGGGGCCTCTGGAAACACCATATATTTT. It is translated as CASSLTGASGNTIYF.

The chain recombines TRBV9 with TRBJ2-3; D gene uncertain. Trimming took off 0 bases at V and 6 bases at J, with 14 bases between the two ends. This CDR3 contains 15 residues. Germline V lookup: CDR1 SGDLS, CDR2 YYNGEE. DNA for the CDR3: TGTGCCAGCAGCGTAGACGAAGGATCCCGGGATACGCAGTATTTT. This gives the protein CASSVDEGSRDTQYF. The full variable domain, completed using reference TRBV9 and TRBJ2-3, is DSGVTQTPKHLITATGQRVTLRCSPRSGDLSVYWYQQSLDQGLQFLIQYYNGEERAKGNILERFSAQQFPDLHSELNLSSLELGDSALYFCASSVDEGSRDTQYFGPGTRLTVL.

The chain is built from TRBV7-9 and TRBJ2-7; a weak D match, TRBD1 (6 bases). Germline V gene data show CDR1 as SEHNR and CDR2 as FQNEAQ (reference sequence). The CDR3 runs to 16 residues. Trimming cost V 2 bases and J 5 bases, with 19 bases left between them. The DNA for the CDR3 is TGTGCCAGCAGCTTAACAGTGGCACAGGGCGTCCACGAGCAGTACTTC. Amino acids: CASSLTVAQGVHEQYF.